One TCR beta chain is described in this entry. In the source study's methods: Nucleated cell number was recorded as an estimate derived from reference gene primer amplification. Profiling relied on immunoSEQ multiplex PCR, and the TCRdb table lists in-frame clones only, not all of them. The V and J calls and clone size are taken from that table; D and trimming were inferred from the DNA. The sample has 400,000 to 550,000 clones; around 89% are singletons. Looked up from germline, CDR1 is KGHDR and CDR2 is SFDVKD. The CDR3 is 16 residues long. V was trimmed by 2 bases and J by 5 bases, leaving 15 bases between them. These data belong to a study of blood T cell repertoires in COVID-19. Study background: T cells, B-cell-depleted T cells, or PBMCs provided the cDNA or gDNA that served as material.

This receptor was obtained from a woman aged 30 to 39 with acute or convalescent COVID-19. Sample: peripheral blood. V gene TRBV24-1 combines with J gene TRBJ2-1, with a weak D call TRBD1 (5 bases). The CDR3 nucleotides are TGTGCCACCAGTGATTCAGGGCCGGGCTACCACAATGAGCAGTTCTTC. Translated, it gives CATSDSGPGYHNEQFF.